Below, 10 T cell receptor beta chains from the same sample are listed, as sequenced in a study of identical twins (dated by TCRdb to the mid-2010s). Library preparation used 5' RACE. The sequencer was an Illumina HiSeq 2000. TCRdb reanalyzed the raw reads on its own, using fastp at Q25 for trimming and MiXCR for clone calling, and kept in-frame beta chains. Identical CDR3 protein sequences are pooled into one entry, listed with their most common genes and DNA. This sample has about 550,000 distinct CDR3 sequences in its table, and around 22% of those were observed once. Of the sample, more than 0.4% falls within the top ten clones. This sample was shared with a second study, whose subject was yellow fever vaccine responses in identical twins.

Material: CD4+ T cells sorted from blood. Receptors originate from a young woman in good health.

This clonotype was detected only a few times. The CDR3 DNA reads TGTGCCAGCAGCGCCAGTCCCGACAGGGTTGGTGGCTACACCTTC. Its protein product is CASSASPDRVGGYTF. V is TRBV9 and J is TRBJ1-2, with 7 bases fitting TRBD1. The junction had 12 bases not matched to a gene; V was cut back by 3 bases and J by 7 bases. Germline-derived CDR1 and CDR2 are SGDLS and YYNGEE. The CDR3 spans 15 residues.

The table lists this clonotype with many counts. The CDR3 nucleotides read TGTGCCAGCAGTTCCGACAATTCCTACGAGCAGTACTTC. This translates into CASSSDNSYEQYF. The chain has TRBV12-3 or TRBV12-4 and TRBJ2-7; D is uncertain. Deletions cut 4 bases from V and 1 base from J, with 8 bases between. This CDR3 has 13 amino acids.

The CDR3 DNA is TGTGCCATCAGTGAAGGTATTCCCACTGAAGCTTTCTTT. Translating it yields CAISEGIPTEAFF. The rearrangement links TRBV10-3 to TRBJ1-1, with D unresolved. The CDR3 totals 13 residues. Trimming pared 3 bases from V and 4 bases from J, leaving 9 bases between. From germline, CDR1 is ENHRY and CDR2 SYGVKD.

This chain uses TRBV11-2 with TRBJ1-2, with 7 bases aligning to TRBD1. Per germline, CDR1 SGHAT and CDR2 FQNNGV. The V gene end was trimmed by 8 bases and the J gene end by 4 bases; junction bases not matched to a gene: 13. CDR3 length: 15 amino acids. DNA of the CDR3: TGTGCCAGCCGACGACCGGGACAGTATCCCTATGGCTACACCTTC. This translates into CASRRPGQYPYGYTF.

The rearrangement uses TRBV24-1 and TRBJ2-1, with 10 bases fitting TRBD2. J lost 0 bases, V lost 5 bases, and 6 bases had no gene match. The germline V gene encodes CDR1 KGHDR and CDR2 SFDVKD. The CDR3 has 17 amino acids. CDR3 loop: CATSGTSGLSSYNEQFF. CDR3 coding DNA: TGTGCCACCAGTGGGACTAGCGGACTGAGCTCCTACAATGAGCAGTTCTTC.

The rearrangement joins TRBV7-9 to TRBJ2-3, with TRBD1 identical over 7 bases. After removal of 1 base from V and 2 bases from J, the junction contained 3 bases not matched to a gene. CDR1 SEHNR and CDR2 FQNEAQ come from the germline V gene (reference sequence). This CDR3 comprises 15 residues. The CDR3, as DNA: TGTGCCAGCAGCTTAGGTGGGACAGACACAGATACGCAGTATTTT. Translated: CASSLGGTDTDTQYF.

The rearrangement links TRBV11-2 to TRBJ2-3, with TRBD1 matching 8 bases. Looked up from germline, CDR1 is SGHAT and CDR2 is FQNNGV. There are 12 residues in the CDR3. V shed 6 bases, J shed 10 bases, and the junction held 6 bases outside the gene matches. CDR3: CASRQTGAAQYF. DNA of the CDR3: TGTGCCAGCAGGCAGACAGGGGCGGCGCAGTATTTT.

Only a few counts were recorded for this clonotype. Written as DNA, the CDR3 is TGTGCCAGCAGTTTTAGCGGGAGGGCCAGATACGAGCAGTACTTC. Translation: CASSFSGRARYEQYF. J is TRBJ2-7 and V is TRBV12-3 or TRBV12-4; 11 bases align to TRBD2. With 3 bases clipped from V and 4 bases from J, the junction kept 5 bases outside the gene matches. CDR3 length: 15 residues.

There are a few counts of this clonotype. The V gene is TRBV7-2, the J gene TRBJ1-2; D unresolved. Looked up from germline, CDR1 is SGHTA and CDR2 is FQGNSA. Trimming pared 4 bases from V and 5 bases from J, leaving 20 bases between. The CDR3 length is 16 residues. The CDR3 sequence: CASSSLPGGISYGYTF. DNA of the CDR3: TGTGCCAGCAGCTCATTACCCGGAGGGATCTCATATGGCTACACCTTC.

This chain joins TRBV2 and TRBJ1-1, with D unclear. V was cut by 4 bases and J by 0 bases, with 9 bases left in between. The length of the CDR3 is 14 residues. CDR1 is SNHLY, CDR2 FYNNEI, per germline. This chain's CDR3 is CASSGDTVNTEAFF. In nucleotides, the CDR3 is TGTGCCAGCAGTGGAGATACAGTGAACACTGAAGCTTTCTTT.